The 20 T cell receptor beta chains below were found in one sample sequenced in a study of T cells in Graves' hyperthyroidism and ophthalmopathy. Researchers amplified the TCR beta CDR3 regions from RNA transcripts. TCR CDR3 regions were first amplified by RT-PCR with HTBI primers. MiXCR was run by TCRdb on the multiplex PCR reads, yielding one entry per CDR3 protein. Of fewer than 350,000 distinct CDR3 sequences detected, roughly 19% appear once; the ten largest clones hold roughly 40%. The specimen sequenced was blood. The receptors stem from a middle-aged man with Graves' ophthalmopathy.

The V and J genes are TRBV7-9 and TRBJ2-7; the match to TRBD2 covers 12 bases. V was pared by 1 base and J by 12 bases, with 7 bases of the junction left unmatched. The CDR3 contains 14 residues. Germline V gene sequence: CDR1 SEHNR, CDR2 FQNEAQ (reference sequence). This CDR3 reads CASSLGLAGDSPYF. CDR3 bases: TGTGCCAGCAGCTTAGGACTAGCGGGAGATTCGCCGTACTTC.

A single count supports this clonotype. This chain uses TRBV5-1 with TRBJ1-6; the match to TRBD1 covers 9 bases. V lost 4 bases, J lost 8 bases, and 7 bases stayed unmatched. Germline loops: CDR1 SGHRS, CDR2 YFSETQ. The CDR3 consists of 15 residues. CDR3 in DNA: TGCGCCAGCAGCCCAGAAGGGACAGGGTATTCACCCCTCCACTTT. Its protein product is CASSPEGTGYSPLHF.

This clonotype was seen at least ten times. The chain is built from TRBV18 and TRBJ2-7; D is uncertain. The CDR3 spans 13 residues. Trimming took 2 bases from V and 3 from J, leaving 8 bases between them. Germline V lookup: CDR1 KGHSH, CDR2 LQKENI. Written as DNA, the CDR3 is TGTGCCAGCTCACCAGGTTCCAACTACGAGCAGTACTTC. Translating it yields CASSPGSNYEQYF.

The genes are TRBV28 and TRBJ1-1; no reliable D call. Germline V gene data show CDR1 as MDHEN and CDR2 as SYDVKM. The CDR3 has 12 residues. Trimming removed 6 bases at V and 5 bases at J, with 10 bases between. In DNA form, the CDR3 reads TGTGCCAGCAGCCCGGCGCGTACTGAAGCTTTCTTT. Its translation: CASSPARTEAFF.

The chain carries TRBV9 and TRBJ2-1; 14 bases map to TRBD2. Germline CDR1 SGDLS, CDR2 YYNGEE. V trimming: 4 bases; J trimming: 7 bases; junction bases outside the gene matches: 7. The CDR3 totals 16 residues. The CDR3, as DNA: TGTGCCAGCAGCTTCCGACTAGCGGGAGGGCATAATGAGCAGTTCTTC. Translating gives CASSFRLAGGHNEQFF.

At least ten counts were recorded for this clonotype. The chain carries TRBV28 and TRBJ1-2; D gene unclear. V gave up 2 bases and J gave up 13 bases, with 17 bases separating them. Looked up from germline, CDR1 is MDHEN and CDR2 is SYDVKM. There are 13 residues in the CDR3. This chain's CDR3 is CASSLQQDVLTTF. The CDR3 DNA is TGTGCCAGCAGTTTACAGCAGGACGTACTTACCACCTTC.

The chain recombines TRBV20-1 with TRBJ2-5; D perhaps matches TRBD2 (5 bases). The V end lost 7 bases, the J end lost 6 bases, and 21 bases lay between the germline ends. This CDR3 region has 14 residues. From germline, CDR1 is DFQATT and CDR2 SNEGSKA (reference sequence). The CDR3 DNA sequence: TGCAGTGTCCGAAGCAAGGAGGTAGCAAAGACCCAGTACTTC. It translates to CSVRSKEVAKTQYF.

This clonotype came up a few times. The chain carries TRBV5-8 and TRBJ2-3; no clear D. V shed 4 bases and J shed 1 base, with 16 bases lying between them. The CDR3 sequence is 16 residues long. CDR1 SGHTS and CDR2 YDEGEE come from the germline V gene. The CDR3 spells CASSESRVLGTDTQYF. CDR3 sequence (DNA): TGTGCCAGCAGCGAATCCCGGGTACTGGGCACAGATACGCAGTATTTT.

This clonotype was detected ten times or more. The genes are TRBV24-1 and TRBJ2-1, with D possibly TRBD2 on 6 matching bases. Trimming removed 3 bases at V and 3 bases at J, with 14 bases between. The CDR3 covers 16 residues. CDR1 is KGHDR and CDR2 is SFDVKD in the germline V gene. The CDR3 spells CATSDPIAGNYNEQFF. The DNA of the CDR3 is TGTGCCACCAGTGATCCCATCGCGGGGAACTACAATGAGCAGTTCTTC.

This clonotype was picked up many times. The V gene is TRBV3-1, the J gene TRBJ2-1; 9 bases fit TRBD1. With 0 bases clipped from V and 7 bases from J, the junction kept 4 bases outside the gene matches. Germline values: CDR1 LGHDT, CDR2 YNNKEL (reference sequence). There are 15 residues in the CDR3. CDR3 sequence reads: CASSQELDRGNEQFF. The CDR3 region has the DNA TGTGCCAGCAGCCAAGAACTGGACAGGGGAAATGAGCAGTTCTTC.

This clonotype was seen at least ten times. The chain has TRBV20-1 and TRBJ1-5; 8 nucleotides line up with TRBD1. Looked up from germline, CDR1 is DFQATT and CDR2 is SNEGSKA (reference sequence). This CDR3 region has 14 residues. V gave up 1 base and J gave up 6 bases; unmatched junction bases: 5. This CDR3 is CSARGGQGGQPQHF. CDR3 in DNA: TGCAGTGCTAGAGGAGGACAGGGCGGTCAGCCCCAGCATTTT.

The J gene is TRBJ2-5, the V gene TRBV7-2, with D unresolved. Per the germline V gene, CDR1 is SGHTA and CDR2 is FQGNSA. The germline V and J ends were trimmed by 5 bases and 0 bases, with 16 bases remaining between them. The length of the CDR3 is 16 residues. For the CDR3, the DNA is TGTGCCAGCAGCCCACAACCGGCATCGTACCAAGAGACCCAGTACTTC. This sequence encodes CASSPQPASYQETQYF.

This clonotype was seen ten or more times. V usage is TRBV5-6 and J usage is TRBJ2-1; 13 nucleotides align to TRBD2. With 3 bases clipped from V and 0 bases from J, the junction kept 6 bases outside the gene matches. This CDR3 is built from 18 residues. CDR1 is SGHDT and CDR2 is YYEEEE in the germline V gene. In nucleotides, the CDR3 is TGTGCCAGCAGCTCCGGACTAGCGGGAGAACACTCCTACAATGAGCAGTTCTTC. It yields the protein CASSSGLAGEHSYNEQFF.

The table lists this clonotype with many counts. This sequence joins TRBV11-1 and TRBJ2-5; 7 bases map to TRBD1. Germline-derived CDR1 and CDR2 are SGHAT and FQDESV (reference sequence). The junction had 6 bases not matched to a gene; V was cut back by 1 base and J by 4 bases. This CDR3 has 15 amino acids. The CDR3 DNA reads TGTGCCAGCAGCTTAGAGAGGGGGCTCCGAGAGACCCAGTACTTC. This gives the protein CASSLERGLRETQYF.

A single count supports this clonotype. In DNA form, the CDR3 reads TGTGCCAGTAGTGTTGGGACAGGGTTCGAGACCCAGTACTTC. This codes for CASSVGTGFETQYF. The genes are TRBV19 and TRBJ2-5; the match to TRBD1 covers 9 bases. Germline V lookup: CDR1 LNHDA, CDR2 SQIVND (reference sequence). CDR3 length equals 14 residues. Germline trimming cut 5 bases from V and 5 bases from J; bases unmatched to any gene: 6.

This clonotype was observed at least ten times. The chain has TRBV28 and TRBJ1-5, with D tentatively TRBD1 (5 bases). This CDR3 contains 15 residues. V was clipped by 3 bases and J by 3 bases, with 12 bases between them. CDR1 is MDHEN and CDR2 is SYDVKM in the germline V gene. CDR3 nucleotides: TGTGCCAGCAGTTTCGTTAGGGGTCCCAATCAGCCCCAGCATTTT. Its protein product is CASSFVRGPNQPQHF.

In its sample, this clonotype was seen many times. The chain uses TRBV2 and TRBJ2-1; TRBD2 matches 9 bases. J gave up 12 bases and V 5 bases, and 17 bases lay outside the gene matches. The length of the CDR3 is 16 residues. Germline CDR1 SNHLY, CDR2 FYNNEI. CDR3 protein: CASSPQRGRASGWQFF. The CDR3 region has the DNA TGTGCCAGCAGTCCCCAACGCGGGAGGGCATCTGGGTGGCAGTTCTTC.

The sample holds many counts of this clonotype. This chain joins TRBV20-1 and TRBJ1-1; 9 bases line up with TRBD1. Germline V gene data show CDR1 as DFQATT and CDR2 as SNEGSKA (reference sequence). The CDR3 consists of 14 residues. Trimming took 6 bases from V and 1 from J; bases not matched to a gene: 6. The CDR3: CSALGQGPNTEAFF. CDR3 DNA: TGCAGTGCCCTCGGACAGGGGCCGAACACTGAAGCTTTCTTT.

The genes are TRBV7-9 and TRBJ2-1; D not certain. The CDR3 has 16 amino acids. V was shortened by 6 bases and J by 2 bases, with 17 bases between the two germline ends. Per the germline V gene, CDR1 is SEHNR and CDR2 is FQNEAQ (reference sequence). The CDR3 loop is CASSPIPTETYNEQFF. As DNA, the CDR3 is TGTGCCAGCAGTCCTATACCGACGGAGACCTACAATGAGCAGTTCTTC.

This clonotype was counted only a few times. The chain recombines TRBV28 with TRBJ2-1; possibly TRBD1 for D (7 bases). Trimming stripped 8 bases from V and 9 bases from J, with 17 bases between. CDR3 length equals 13 residues. Germline-derived CDR1 and CDR2 are MDHEN and SYDVKM. CDR3 nucleotide sequence: TGTGCCAGCGGAGACAGGGACTTTATTGAGCAGTTCTTC. Protein: CASGDRDFIEQFF.